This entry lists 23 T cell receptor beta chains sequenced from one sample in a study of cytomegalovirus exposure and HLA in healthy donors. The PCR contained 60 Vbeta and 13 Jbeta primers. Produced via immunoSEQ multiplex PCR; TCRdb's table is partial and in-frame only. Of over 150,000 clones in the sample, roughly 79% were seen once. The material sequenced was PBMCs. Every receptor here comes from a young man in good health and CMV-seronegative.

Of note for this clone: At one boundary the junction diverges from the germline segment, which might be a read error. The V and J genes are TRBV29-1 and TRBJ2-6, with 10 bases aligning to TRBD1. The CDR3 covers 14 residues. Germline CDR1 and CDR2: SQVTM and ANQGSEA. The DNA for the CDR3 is TGCAGCGCGACAGGGGGCTCTGGGGCCAACGGCCTGACTTTC. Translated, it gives CSATGGSGANGLTF.

The CDR3 loop reads CASSPWPRGTGELFF. CDR3 DNA: TGTGCCAGCAGTCCCTGGCCACGAGGAACCGGGGAGCTGTTTTTT. The chain is built from TRBV6-5 and TRBJ2-2, with unresolved D. This CDR3 spans 15 amino acids. Germline lookup yields CDR1 MNHEY and CDR2 SVGAGI. V was cut by 5 bases and J by 5 bases, with 15 bases left in between.

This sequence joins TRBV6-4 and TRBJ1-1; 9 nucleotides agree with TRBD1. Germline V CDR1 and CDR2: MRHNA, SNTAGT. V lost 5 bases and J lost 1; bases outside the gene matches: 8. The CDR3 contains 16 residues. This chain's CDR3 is CASSINPGQGNTEAFF. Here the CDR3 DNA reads TGTGCCAGCAGTATAAACCCGGGACAGGGGAACACTGAAGCTTTCTTT.

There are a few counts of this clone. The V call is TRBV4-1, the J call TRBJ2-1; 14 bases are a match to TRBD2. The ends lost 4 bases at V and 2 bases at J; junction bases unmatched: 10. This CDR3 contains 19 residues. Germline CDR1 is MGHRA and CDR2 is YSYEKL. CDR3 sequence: CASSLTGTSGGRAYNEQFF. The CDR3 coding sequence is TGCGCCAGCAGCCTTACCGGGACTAGCGGGGGCCGGGCCTACAATGAGCAGTTCTTC.

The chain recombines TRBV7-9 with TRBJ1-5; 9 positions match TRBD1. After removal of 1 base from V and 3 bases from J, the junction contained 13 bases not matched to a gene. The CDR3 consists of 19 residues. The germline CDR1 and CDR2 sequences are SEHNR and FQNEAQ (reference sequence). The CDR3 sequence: CASSLGFDGQGIANQPQHF. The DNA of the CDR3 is TGTGCCAGCAGCTTAGGTTTCGACGGACAGGGGATTGCCAATCAGCCCCAGCATTTT.

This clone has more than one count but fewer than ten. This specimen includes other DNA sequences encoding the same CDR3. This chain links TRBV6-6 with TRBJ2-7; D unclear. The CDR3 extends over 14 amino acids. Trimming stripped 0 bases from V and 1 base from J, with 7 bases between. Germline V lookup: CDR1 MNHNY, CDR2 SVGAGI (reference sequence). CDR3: CASSYSAGSYEQYF. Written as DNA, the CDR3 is TGTGCCAGCAGTTACTCGGCCGGGTCCTACGAGCAGTACTTC.

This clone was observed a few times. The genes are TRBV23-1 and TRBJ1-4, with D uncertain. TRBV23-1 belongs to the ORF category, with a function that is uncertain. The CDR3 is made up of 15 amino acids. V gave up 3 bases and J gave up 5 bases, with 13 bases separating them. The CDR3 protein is CASSHRRRENEKLFF. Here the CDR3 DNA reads TGCGCCAGCAGTCATAGACGGCGGGAAAATGAAAAACTGTTTTTT.

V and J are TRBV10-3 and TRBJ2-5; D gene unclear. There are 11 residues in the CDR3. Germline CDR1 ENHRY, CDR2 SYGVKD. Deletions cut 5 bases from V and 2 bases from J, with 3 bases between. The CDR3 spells CAISTQETQYF. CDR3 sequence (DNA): TGTGCCATCAGTACTCAAGAGACCCAGTACTTC.

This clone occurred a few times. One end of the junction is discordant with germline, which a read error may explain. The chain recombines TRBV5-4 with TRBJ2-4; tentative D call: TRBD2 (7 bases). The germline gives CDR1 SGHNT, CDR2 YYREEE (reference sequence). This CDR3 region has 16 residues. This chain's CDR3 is CASSPPGPGGKNSQYF. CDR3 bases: TGTGCCAGCAGTCCCCCGGGGCCGGGGGGCAAAAACAGTCAGTACTTC.

This CDR3 reads CASRTGTADSGNTIYF. The DNA for the CDR3 is TGTGCCAGCAGAACAGGGACGGCCGACTCTGGAAACACCATATATTTT. V and J are TRBV9 and TRBJ1-3, with D possibly matching TRBD1 (6 bases). Germline CDR1 SGDLS, CDR2 YYNGEE. Between the trimmed V and J ends, which lost 5 bases and 0 bases, there was a span of 15 bases. The CDR3 is 16 residues long. The full variable domain, completed using reference TRBV9 and TRBJ1-3, is DSGVTQTPKHLITATGQRVTLRCSPRSGDLSVYWYQQSLDQGLQFLIQYYNGEERAKGNILERFSAQQFPDLHSELNLSSLELGDSALYFCASRTGTADSGNTIYFGEGSWLTVV.

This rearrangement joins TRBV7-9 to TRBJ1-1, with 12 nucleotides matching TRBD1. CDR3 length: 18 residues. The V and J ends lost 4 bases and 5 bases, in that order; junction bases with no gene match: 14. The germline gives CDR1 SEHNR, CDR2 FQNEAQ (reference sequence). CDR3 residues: CASSSRRLRDRGQTEAFF. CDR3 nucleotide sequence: TGTGCCAGCAGCTCCCGACGATTGAGGGACAGGGGGCAAACTGAAGCTTTCTTT.

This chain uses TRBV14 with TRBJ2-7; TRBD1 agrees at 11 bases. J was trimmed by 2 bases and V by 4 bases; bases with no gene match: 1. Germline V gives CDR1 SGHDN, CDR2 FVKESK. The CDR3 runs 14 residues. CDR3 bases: TGTGCCAGCAGCCCGGACAGGGGGCCCTACGAGCAGTACTTC. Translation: CASSPDRGPYEQYF.

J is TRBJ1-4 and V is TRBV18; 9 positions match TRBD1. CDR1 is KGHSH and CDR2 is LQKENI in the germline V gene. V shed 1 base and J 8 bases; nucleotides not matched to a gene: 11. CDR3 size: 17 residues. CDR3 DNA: TGTGCCAGCTCACCACAAACCAAACAGGGGGCGCAGGAAAAACTGTTTTTT. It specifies CASSPQTKQGAQEKLFF.

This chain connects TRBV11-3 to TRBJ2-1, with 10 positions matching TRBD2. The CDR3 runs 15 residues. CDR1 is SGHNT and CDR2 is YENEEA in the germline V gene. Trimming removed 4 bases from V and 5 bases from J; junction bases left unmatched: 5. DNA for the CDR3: TGTGCCAGCAGCTCACTAGCGGGGTTCCACAATGAGCAGTTCTTC. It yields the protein CASSSLAGFHNEQFF.

The CDR3 loop is CASSLEPGLEQYV. The CDR3 DNA reads as TGCGCCAGCAGCTTGGAGCCGGGTTTGGAGCAGTACGTC. This sequence joins TRBV5-1 and TRBJ2-7; D is ambiguous. The CDR3 loop spans 13 amino acids. V gave up 0 bases and J gave up 7 bases, with 11 bases separating them. CDR1 is SGHRS and CDR2 is YFSETQ in the germline V gene.

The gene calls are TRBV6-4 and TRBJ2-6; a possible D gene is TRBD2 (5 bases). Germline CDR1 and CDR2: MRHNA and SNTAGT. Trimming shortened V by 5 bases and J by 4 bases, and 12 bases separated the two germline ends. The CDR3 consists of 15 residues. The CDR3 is CASSPGDSGANVLTF. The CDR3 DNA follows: TGTGCCAGCAGTCCCGGGGATTCCGGGGCCAACGTCCTGACTTTC.

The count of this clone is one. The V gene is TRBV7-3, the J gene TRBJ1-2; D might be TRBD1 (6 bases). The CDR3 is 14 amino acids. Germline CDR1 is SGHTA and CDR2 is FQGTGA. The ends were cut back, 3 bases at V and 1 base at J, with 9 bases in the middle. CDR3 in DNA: TGTGCCAGCAGCTTGGACAGCTTTAACTATGGCTACACCTTC. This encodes CASSLDSFNYGYTF.

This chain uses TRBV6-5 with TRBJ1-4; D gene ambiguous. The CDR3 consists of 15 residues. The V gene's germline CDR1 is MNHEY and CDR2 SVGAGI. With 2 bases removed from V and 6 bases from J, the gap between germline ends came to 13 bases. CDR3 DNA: TGTGCCAGCAGTTACGCAGGTTTCGTTGATGAAAAACTGTTTTTT. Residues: CASSYAGFVDEKLFF.

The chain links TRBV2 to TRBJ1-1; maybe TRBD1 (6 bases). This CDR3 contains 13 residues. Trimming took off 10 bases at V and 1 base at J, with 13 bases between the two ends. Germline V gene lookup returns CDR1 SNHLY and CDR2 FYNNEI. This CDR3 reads CATSGASNTEAFF. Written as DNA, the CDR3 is TGTGCCACCTCAGGGGCTTCGAACACTGAAGCTTTCTTT.

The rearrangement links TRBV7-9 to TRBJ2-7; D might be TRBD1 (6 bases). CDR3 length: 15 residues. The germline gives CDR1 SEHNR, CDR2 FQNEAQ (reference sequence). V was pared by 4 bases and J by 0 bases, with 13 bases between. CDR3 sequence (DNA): TGTGCCAGCAGCTCGACAGGCCCGAGCTCCTACGAGCAGTACTTC. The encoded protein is CASSSTGPSSYEQYF.

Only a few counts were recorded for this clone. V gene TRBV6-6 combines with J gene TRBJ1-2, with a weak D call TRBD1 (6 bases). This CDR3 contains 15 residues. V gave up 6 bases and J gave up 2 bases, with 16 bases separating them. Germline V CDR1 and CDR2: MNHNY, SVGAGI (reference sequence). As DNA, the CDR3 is TGTGCCAGCAGCCCCGGGGAGGGGGACAACTATGGCTACACCTTC. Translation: CASSPGEGDNYGYTF.

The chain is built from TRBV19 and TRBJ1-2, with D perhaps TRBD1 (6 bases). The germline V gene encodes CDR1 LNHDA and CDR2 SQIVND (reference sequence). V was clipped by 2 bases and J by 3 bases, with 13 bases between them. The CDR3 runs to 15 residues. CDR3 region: CASSITGLRDYGYTF. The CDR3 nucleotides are TGTGCCAGTAGTATAACAGGGCTTCGAGACTATGGCTACACCTTC.

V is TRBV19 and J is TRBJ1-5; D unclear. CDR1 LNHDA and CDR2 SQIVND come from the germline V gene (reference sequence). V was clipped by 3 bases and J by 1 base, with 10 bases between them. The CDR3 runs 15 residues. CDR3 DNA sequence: TGTGCCAGTAGTATGACGGGAACCAGCAATCAGCCCCAGCATTTT. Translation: CASSMTGTSNQPQHF.